This T cell receptor beta chain was sequenced during a study of blood T cells in healthy people across ages. The study's findings and limits: Among T cells, TCR beta diversity per million cells dropped roughly linearly as age rose. Strong correlation existed between TCR beta diversity and naive T cell percentage.

Details on this clonotype: What it binds is unknown.

It was with a sample-barcoded 5' primer and a J-beta primer mix that a second PCR of about 6 to 11 cycles was run. Via MiXCR, TCRdb re-called the 5' RACE reads, giving one row per CDR3 protein. The sample shows around 1.5 million distinct CDR3 sequences, 34% of them seen only once. Sample: blood. The sequence came from a woman under 40 in good health.

Here the CDR3 reads CASTKMTRTGGANVLTF. The CDR3, as DNA: TGTGCCAGCACCAAAATGACTCGGACAGGCGGGGCCAACGTCCTGACTTTC. The rearrangement links TRBV27 to TRBJ2-6; 7 bases are shared with TRBD1. This CDR3 has 17 amino acids. From germline, CDR1 is MNHEY and CDR2 SMNVEV (reference sequence). Unmatched junction bases numbered 13, after V lost 7 bases and J lost 4 bases.